These 3 T cell receptor beta chains share one sample of origin, sequenced in a study of brain T cells in children with intractable seizures. The sample's time point: blood from clinic visit 5 months post-surgery; TSC patient then seizure free. Some clones are missing from TCRdb's copy, which holds only in-frame ones; the method was immunoSEQ multiplex PCR. The sample contains hundreds of thousands of clones, about 93% of which appear only once. The sequencing used peripheral blood, collected roughly 5 months after surgery. Source of these receptors: a boy under three years old with tuberous sclerosis and intractable seizures.

The chain recombines TRBV19 with TRBJ1-2, with D unclear. V was pared by 1 base and J by 6 bases, with 6 bases between. Germline-derived CDR1 and CDR2 are LNHDA and SQIVND (reference sequence). The CDR3 covers 12 residues. The CDR3 sequence: CASSIARDGYTF. In nucleotides, the CDR3 is TGTGCCAGTAGTATAGCACGGGATGGCTACACCTTC.

This sequence joins TRBV19 and TRBJ1-2; TRBD1 might be the D (5 bases). V gave up 6 bases and J gave up 3 bases, with 17 bases separating them. Germline V CDR1 and CDR2: LNHDA, SQIVND (reference sequence). The length of the CDR3 is 15 residues. This CDR3 reads CASRTSGTEYYGYTF. The CDR3 DNA follows: TGTGCCAGTAGGACCTCCGGGACGGAGTACTATGGCTACACCTTC.

The table lists this clone with a count of one. The chain carries TRBV13 and TRBJ2-5; no reliable D call. Deletions cut 2 bases from V and 6 bases from J, with 13 bases between. The CDR3 consists of 14 residues. CDR1 is PRHDT and CDR2 is FYEKMQ in the germline V gene (reference sequence). The CDR3 region has the DNA TGTGCCAGCAGCTTACCCACCAAGGGAAAGACCCAGTACTTC. Protein product: CASSLPTKGKTQYF. Combining the CDR3 with reference TRBV13 and TRBJ2-5 gives the whole variable domain AAGVIQSPRHLIKEKRETATLKCYPIPRHDTVYWYQQGPGQDPQFLISFYEKMQSDKGSIPDRFSAQQFSDYHSELNMSSLELGDSALYFCASSLPTKGKTQYFGPGTRLLVL.